This TCR beta chain emerged from a study of T cells in Graves' hyperthyroidism and ophthalmopathy. This clonotype was picked up a small number of times. RNA transcripts gave rise to amplified TCR beta CDR3 regions. TCR CDR3 regions were first amplified by RT-PCR with HTBI primers. Via MiXCR, TCRdb re-called the multiplex PCR reads, giving one row per CDR3 protein. This table holds a few hundred thousand distinct CDR3 sequences, 15% to 19% found once. The CDR3 extends over 15 amino acids. J gave up 3 bases and V 6 bases, and 8 bases lay outside the gene matches. Germline loops: CDR1 SNHLY, CDR2 FYNNEI. The receptor comes from a woman between 18 and 29 years old with Graves' hyperthyroidism. This chain connects TRBV2 to TRBJ2-3, with 8 bases fitting TRBD2. Specimen: blood. CDR3 DNA sequence: TGTGCCAGCAGCGGACTAAGCGGGGGAACAGATACGCAGTATTTT. Its protein product is CASSGLSGGTDTQYF.